Included here is one T cell receptor beta chain sequence, with context. This clonotype was seen a few times. Its antigen target is currently unknown. Within one base of it there is no much larger clone, and no base qualities were kept. The data stem from a study of CD8 T cells in ankylosing spondylitis (dated by TCRdb to the late 2010s). Background on the whole study: The study set out to find disease-linked TCR variants by profiling T cell receptor beta repertoires in ankylosing spondylitis patients and healthy donors. In total, the full study cohort was made up of about 99 healthy donors and 20 to 25 ankylosing spondylitis patients. Peripheral blood was sampled, and synovial fluid was also collected from ankylosing spondylitis patients.

TCRdb names Illumina HiSeq 2500 as the instrument used. TCR beta libraries were prepared by quantitative 5'-RACE with molecular barcodes. The paper's processing steps were these. A new computational method, built on a probabilistic model of VDJ rearrangement, was used to identify disease-linked TCR variants. Through fastp at Q25 and MiXCR, TCRdb rebuilt clones from the public reads, retaining in-frame beta chains. For every CDR3 protein sequence, its rows merge into one entry that carries the most common genes and DNA. In this record, the V and J calls reflect TCRdb's handling and not the investigators' own analysis. Here the sample has 120,000 or so distinct CDR3 sequences; approximately 13% occur a single time. The top ten clonotypes cover 3% of the sample. Study-wide conclusions, independent of this receptor: Some of the motif variants had been reported before in the synovial fluid and blood of reactive arthritis patients, a finding that suggests common disease-initiation mechanisms. Blood from ankylosing spondylitis patients appeared to be characterized by a TCR beta motif composed of eight highly homologous amino acid variants. The disease-linked clones were reported as significantly enriched in matched synovial fluid samples from ankylosing spondylitis patients. The disease-linked clones had a CD8+ phenotype and were found at relatively low frequencies in peripheral blood.

The cysteine opens and the phenylalanine closes a CDR3 of 16 amino acids. The read is trimmed to its CDR3 DNA, 48 bases read in frame from base 1. At the junction V is shortened by 5 bases and J by 7 bases, with 23 bases in between. CDR1 and CDR2 are read off the germline V gene as MGHDK and SYGVNS. Sequencing was carried out using blood, either unsorted or a sorted T cell fraction (not recorded which). The rearrangement combines TRBV25-1 with TRBJ1-2, and the D gene may be TRBD1, 5 bases matching. The receptor's source is a female donor with ankylosing spondylitis or in good health (not recorded which). The CDR3 has the sequence CASSSARNRTRGGYTF. The DNA reads as follows: TGTGCCAGCAGTTCGGCACGGAACAGAACTAGGGGTGGCTACACCTTC.